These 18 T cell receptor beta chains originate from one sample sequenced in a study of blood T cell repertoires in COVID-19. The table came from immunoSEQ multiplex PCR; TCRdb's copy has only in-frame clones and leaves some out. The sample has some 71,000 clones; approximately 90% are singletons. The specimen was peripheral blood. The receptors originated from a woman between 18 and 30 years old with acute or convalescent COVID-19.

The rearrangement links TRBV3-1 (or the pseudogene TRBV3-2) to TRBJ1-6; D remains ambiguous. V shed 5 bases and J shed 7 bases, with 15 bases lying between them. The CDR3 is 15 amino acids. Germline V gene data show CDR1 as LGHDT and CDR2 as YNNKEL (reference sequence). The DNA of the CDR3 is TGTGCCAGCAGCGAACTACAAGGAAGCAATTCACCCCTCCACTTT. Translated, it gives CASSELQGSNSPLHF.

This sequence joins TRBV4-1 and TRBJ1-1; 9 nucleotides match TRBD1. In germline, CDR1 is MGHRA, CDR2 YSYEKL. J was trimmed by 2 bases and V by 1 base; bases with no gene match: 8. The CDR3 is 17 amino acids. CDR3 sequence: CASSQATEDRGNTEAFF. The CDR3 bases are TGCGCCAGCAGCCAAGCTACGGAGGACAGGGGAAACACTGAAGCTTTCTTT.

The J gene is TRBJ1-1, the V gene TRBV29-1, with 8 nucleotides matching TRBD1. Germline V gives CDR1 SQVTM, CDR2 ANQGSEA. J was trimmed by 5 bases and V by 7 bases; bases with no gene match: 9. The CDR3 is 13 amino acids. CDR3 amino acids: CSATQGVRTEAFF. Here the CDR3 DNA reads TGCAGCGCAACACAGGGGGTGCGAACTGAAGCTTTCTTT.

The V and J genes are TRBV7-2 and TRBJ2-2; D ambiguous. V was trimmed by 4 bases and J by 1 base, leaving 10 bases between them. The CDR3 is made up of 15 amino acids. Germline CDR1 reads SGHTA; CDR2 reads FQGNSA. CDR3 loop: CASSSSPVNTGELFF. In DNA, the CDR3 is TGTGCCAGCAGCTCATCCCCGGTGAACACCGGGGAGCTGTTTTTT.

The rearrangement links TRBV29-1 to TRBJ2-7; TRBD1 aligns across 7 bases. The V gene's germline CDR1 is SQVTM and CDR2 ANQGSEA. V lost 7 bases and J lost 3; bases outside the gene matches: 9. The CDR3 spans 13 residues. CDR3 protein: CSEQGSTRYEQYF. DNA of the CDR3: TGCAGCGAACAGGGGTCAACCCGCTACGAGCAGTACTTC.

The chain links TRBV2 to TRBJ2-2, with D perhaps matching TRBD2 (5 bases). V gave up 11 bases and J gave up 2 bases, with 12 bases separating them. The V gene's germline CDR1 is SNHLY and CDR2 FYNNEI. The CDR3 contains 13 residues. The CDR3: CAVRAGNTGELFF. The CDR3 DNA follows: TGTGCCGTACGCGCGGGCAACACCGGGGAGCTGTTTTTT.

The CDR3 nucleotides are TGCAGCGTTGAATACGGGTGGTTGGGGACAGGCCCCCTCGAGCAGTACTTC. Protein product: CSVEYGWLGTGPLEQYF. The chain uses TRBV29-1 and TRBJ2-7; 8 bases align to TRBD1. Germline CDR1 is SQVTM and CDR2 is ANQGSEA. Germline trimming cut 2 bases from V and 6 bases from J; bases unmatched to any gene: 18. This CDR3 has 17 amino acids.

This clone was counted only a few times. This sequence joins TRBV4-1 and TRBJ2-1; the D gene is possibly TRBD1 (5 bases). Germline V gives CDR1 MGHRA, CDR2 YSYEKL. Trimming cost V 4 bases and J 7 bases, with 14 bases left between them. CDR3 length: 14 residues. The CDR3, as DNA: TGCGCCAGCAGCCCTTTGAACAGGAATAATGAGCAGTTCTTC. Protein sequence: CASSPLNRNNEQFF.

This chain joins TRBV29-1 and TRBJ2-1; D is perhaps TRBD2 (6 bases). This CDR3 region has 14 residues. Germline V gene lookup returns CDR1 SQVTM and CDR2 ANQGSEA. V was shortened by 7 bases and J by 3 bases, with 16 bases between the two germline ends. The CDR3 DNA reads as TGCAGCGCCCTGGACAAGCGGGTCTACAATGAGCAGTTCTTC. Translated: CSALDKRVYNEQFF.

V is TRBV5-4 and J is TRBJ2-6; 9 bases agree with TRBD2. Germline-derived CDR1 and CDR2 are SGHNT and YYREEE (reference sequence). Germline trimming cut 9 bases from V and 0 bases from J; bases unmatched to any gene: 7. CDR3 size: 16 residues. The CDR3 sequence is CAIRAGGPSGANVLTF. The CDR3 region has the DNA TGTGCCATTAGAGCGGGAGGACCCTCTGGGGCCAACGTCCTGACTTTC.

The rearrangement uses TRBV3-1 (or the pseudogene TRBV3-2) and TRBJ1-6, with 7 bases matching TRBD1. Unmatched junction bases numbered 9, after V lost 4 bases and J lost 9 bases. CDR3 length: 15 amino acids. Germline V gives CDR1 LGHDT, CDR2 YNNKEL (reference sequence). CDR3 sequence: CASSRAGGIGSPLHF. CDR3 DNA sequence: TGTGCCAGCAGCCGGGCAGGGGGGATCGGTTCACCCCTCCACTTT.

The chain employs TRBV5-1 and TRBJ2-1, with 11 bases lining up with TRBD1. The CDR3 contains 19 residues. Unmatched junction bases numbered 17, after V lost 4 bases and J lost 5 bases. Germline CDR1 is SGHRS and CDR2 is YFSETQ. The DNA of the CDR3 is TGCGCCAGCAGCCGAATTGGGACAGGGGGAATAGGGGAAGACAATGAGCAGTTCTTC. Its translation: CASSRIGTGGIGEDNEQFF.

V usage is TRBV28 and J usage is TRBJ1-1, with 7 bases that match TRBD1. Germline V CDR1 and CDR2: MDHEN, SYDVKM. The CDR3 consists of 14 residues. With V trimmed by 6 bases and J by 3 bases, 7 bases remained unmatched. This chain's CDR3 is CASSSDRDHTEAFF. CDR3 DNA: TGTGCCAGCAGCTCTGACAGGGACCACACTGAAGCTTTCTTT.

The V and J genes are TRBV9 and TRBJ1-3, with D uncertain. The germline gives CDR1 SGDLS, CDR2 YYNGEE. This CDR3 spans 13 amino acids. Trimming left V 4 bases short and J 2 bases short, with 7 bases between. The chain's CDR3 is CASSTHTGNTIYF. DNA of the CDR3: TGTGCCAGCAGCACCCACACTGGAAACACCATATATTTT.

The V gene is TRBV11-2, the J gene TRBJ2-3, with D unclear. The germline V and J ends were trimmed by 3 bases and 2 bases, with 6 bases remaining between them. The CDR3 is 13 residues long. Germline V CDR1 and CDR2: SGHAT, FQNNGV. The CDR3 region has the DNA TGTGCCAGCAGCTTTACTAACACAGATACGCAGTATTTT. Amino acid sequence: CASSFTNTDTQYF.

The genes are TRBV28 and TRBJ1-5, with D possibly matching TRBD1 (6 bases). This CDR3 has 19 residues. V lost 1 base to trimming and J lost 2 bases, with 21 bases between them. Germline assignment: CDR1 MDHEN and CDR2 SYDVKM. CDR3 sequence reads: CASSLFSGAGDYGNQPQHF. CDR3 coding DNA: TGTGCCAGCAGTTTATTTTCCGGGGCAGGGGATTACGGCAATCAGCCCCAGCATTTT.

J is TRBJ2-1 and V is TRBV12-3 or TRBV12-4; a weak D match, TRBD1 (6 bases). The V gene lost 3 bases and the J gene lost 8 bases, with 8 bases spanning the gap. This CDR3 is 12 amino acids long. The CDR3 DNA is TGTGCCAGCAGTTTGAGGGGGTATGAGCAGTTCTTC. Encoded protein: CASSLRGYEQFF.

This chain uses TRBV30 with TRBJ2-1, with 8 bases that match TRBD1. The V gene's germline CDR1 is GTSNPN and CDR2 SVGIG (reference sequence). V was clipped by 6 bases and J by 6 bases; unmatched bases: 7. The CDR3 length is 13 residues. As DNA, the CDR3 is TGTGCCTGCTCCAAACAGGGGGGCAATGAGCAGTTCTTC. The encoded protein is CACSKQGGNEQFF. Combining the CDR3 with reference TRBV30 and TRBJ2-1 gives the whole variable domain SQTIHQWPATLVQPVGSPLSLECTVEGTSNPNLYWYRQAAGRGLQLLFYSVGIGQISSEVPQNLSASRPQDRQFILSSKKLLLSDSGFYLCACSKQGGNEQFFGPGTRLTVL.